A single sample gave rise to the 8 T cell receptor beta chains below, sequenced in a study of blood T cells in healthy people across ages. Alongside a J-beta primer mix, a sample-barcoded 5' primer served in a second PCR lasting about 7 to 11 cycles. TCRdb used MiXCR to reprocess the 5' RACE reads, holding one entry per CDR3 protein. This table has hundreds of thousands of distinct CDR3 sequences, 48% appearing once. The sequencing input was blood. These receptors were taken from a man aged 25 to 45 in good health.

V and J are TRBV30 and TRBJ2-4; 9 bases align to TRBD1. J gave up 9 bases and V 0 bases, and 6 bases lay outside the gene matches. CDR3 length: 14 residues. Germline values: CDR1 GTSNPN, CDR2 SVGIG (reference sequence). The CDR3 here is CAWSVATDRGIQYF. The CDR3 DNA reads as TGTGCCTGGAGTGTAGCGACGGACAGGGGCATTCAGTACTTC.

The chain uses TRBV29-1 and TRBJ2-3; D unresolved. CDR3 length: 14 residues. Trimming cost V 0 bases and J 4 bases, with 11 bases left between them. Germline CDR1 SQVTM, CDR2 ANQGSEA. The CDR3 bases are TGCAGCGTTGAAGATTTGGTAGCCCCAGATACGCAGTATTTT. Protein sequence: CSVEDLVAPDTQYF.

This chain joins TRBV6-2 or TRBV6-3 and TRBJ1-2; D is unclear. Looked up from germline, CDR1 is MNHEY and CDR2 is SVGEGT. This CDR3 is 16 amino acids long. V was cut by 2 bases and J by 2 bases, with 15 bases left in between. The CDR3 sequence: CASSYGSHALNYGYTF. The CDR3 DNA reads as TGTGCCAGCAGTTACGGTTCTCACGCCCTAAACTATGGCTACACCTTC.

The table lists this clonotype with a count of one. This chain connects TRBV29-1 to TRBJ1-2; D may be TRBD1 (6 bases). V gave up 7 bases and J gave up 7 bases, with 13 bases separating them. There are 11 residues in the CDR3. In germline, CDR1 is SQVTM, CDR2 ANQGSEA. The CDR3 spells CSARTEAGYTF. The CDR3, as DNA: TGCAGCGCTCGGACAGAAGCTGGCTACACCTTC.

This rearrangement joins TRBV6-6 to TRBJ2-4, with 9 bases fitting TRBD1. The CDR3 is 13 residues long. The V segment lost 5 bases and the J segment 5 bases; nucleotides outside the gene matches: 1. Germline lookup yields CDR1 MNHNY and CDR2 SVGAGI (reference sequence). CDR3 in DNA: TGTGCCAGCAGTCGGACAGGGGAAAACATTCAGTACTTC. Amino acid sequence: CASSRTGENIQYF.

This clonotype occurred a few times. The chain carries TRBV11-3 and TRBJ1-1; D is perhaps TRBD1 (5 bases). CDR1 and CDR2 (germline): SGHNT, YENEEA. The V end was cut by 3 bases, the J end by 4 bases, with 12 bases between. This CDR3 comprises 14 residues. The DNA for the CDR3 is TGTGCCAGCAGCTTCGAGGGGAGGGGCACTGAAGCTTTCTTT. It is translated as CASSFEGRGTEAFF.

About this clonotype: The junction departs from the called germline gene at one end, perhaps through a read error. This CDR3 reads CSARTGPYNEQFF. DNA of the CDR3: TGCAGTGCTAGGACTGGGCCCTACAATGAGCAGTTTTTC. The rearrangement links TRBV20-1 to TRBJ2-1; no definite D call. The CDR3 is 13 residues long. Germline assignment: CDR1 DFQATT and CDR2 SNEGSKA (reference sequence).

V usage is TRBV5-1 and J usage is TRBJ1-2; 7 bases line up with TRBD1. V gave up 4 bases and J gave up 5 bases; unmatched junction bases: 11. The CDR3 length is 15 residues. Germline CDR1 reads SGHRS; CDR2 reads YFSETQ. CDR3 region: CASSTQDRALYGYTF. The CDR3 coding sequence is TGCGCCAGCAGCACACAAGACAGGGCTTTGTATGGCTACACCTTC.